The 10 T cell receptor beta chains in this list originate from one sample, sequenced in a study of OX40 agonist ivuxolimab in advanced cancers. Profiled with immunoSEQ multiplex PCR; TCRdb holds only in-frame clones, not every one. The table shows 70,000 to 85,000 clones, with almost 85% occurring only once. The material sequenced was CD4+ or CD8+ T cells sorted from blood, taken in a trial of the OX40 agonist ivuxolimab. Receptors originate from an adult with an advanced solid tumor such as melanoma, head and neck, liver or kidney cancer.

The chain has TRBV2 and TRBJ2-2; D gene unclear. Trimming removed 1 base at V and 4 bases at J, with 7 bases between. The germline V gene has CDR1 SNHLY and CDR2 FYNNEI. The CDR3 runs 14 residues. Written as DNA, the CDR3 is TGTGCCAGCAGTGAAGTCGCCTCCACCGGGGAGCTGTTTTTT. This encodes CASSEVASTGELFF.

The table lists this clone with a count of one. This chain joins TRBV7-2 and TRBJ2-5, with a tentative D call TRBD2 (5 bases). The CDR3 spans 15 residues. V lost 7 bases, J lost 5 bases, and 20 bases lay in between. From germline, CDR1 is SGHTA and CDR2 FQGNSA. The CDR3 sequence: CASKPDSAPRETQYF. DNA of the CDR3: TGTGCCAGCAAACCGGACTCCGCGCCGAGGGAGACCCAGTACTTC.

V is TRBV4-2 and J is TRBJ1-4; tentative D call: TRBD1 (6 bases). Deletions cut 5 bases from V and 7 bases from J, with 14 bases between. CDR3 length: 14 residues. In germline, CDR1 is LGHNA, CDR2 YNFKEQ. CDR3 bases: TGTGCCAGCAGCGGACAGAGGGGCGGTGAAAAACTGTTTTTT. It yields the protein CASSGQRGGEKLFF.

In its sample, this clone was seen once. The chain uses TRBV5-6 and TRBJ2-3; D ambiguous. V lost 2 bases to trimming and J lost 1 base, with 5 bases between them. The CDR3 spans 13 residues. Germline V gene data show CDR1 as SGHDT and CDR2 as YYEEEE. The CDR3 here is CASSLRGTDTQYF. The CDR3 DNA reads TGTGCCAGCAGCTTAAGGGGCACAGATACGCAGTATTTT.

This clone was seen once. The chain carries TRBV18 and TRBJ2-3, with D perhaps TRBD1 or TRBD2 (5 bases each). This CDR3 contains 15 residues. V was trimmed by 5 bases and J by 2 bases, leaving 14 bases between them. Germline CDR1 and CDR2: KGHSH and LQKENI. In nucleotides, the CDR3 is TGTGCCAGCTCATCGGGGCCTGGGGTCACAGATACGCAGTATTTT. It codes for CASSSGPGVTDTQYF.

The CDR3 DNA is TGTGCCAGCAAGGCTAGCACAATTACCGATACGCAGTATTTT. Its translation: CASKASTITDTQYF. V usage is TRBV27 and J usage is TRBJ2-3, with D perhaps matching TRBD2 (5 bases). The CDR3 spans 14 residues. V was shortened by 7 bases and J by 6 bases, with 17 bases between the two germline ends. In germline, CDR1 is MNHEY, CDR2 SMNVEV (reference sequence).

This rearrangement joins TRBV30 to TRBJ1-5; the D is unclear. The germline CDR1 and CDR2 sequences are GTSNPN and SVGIG (reference sequence). Trimming took off 0 bases at V and 0 bases at J, with 9 bases between the two ends. This CDR3 comprises 15 residues. In nucleotides, the CDR3 is TGTGCCTGGAGTGTTCGCGGGAGTAGCAATCAGCCCCAGCATTTT. It translates to CAWSVRGSSNQPQHF.

The rearrangement uses TRBV18 and TRBJ2-3; the D call may be TRBD1 or TRBD2 (5 bases each). The V end lost 6 bases, the J end lost 5 bases, and 12 bases lay between the germline ends. Germline values: CDR1 KGHSH, CDR2 LQKENI. This CDR3 contains 13 residues. The CDR3 here is CASSRDQGDTQYF. The CDR3 DNA is TGTGCCAGCTCGAGGGATCAGGGAGATACGCAGTATTTT.

This rearrangement joins TRBV18 to TRBJ1-1; tentatively, D is TRBD1 (6 bases). Germline values: CDR1 KGHSH, CDR2 LQKENI. V lost 3 bases to trimming and J lost 3 bases, with 8 bases between them. This CDR3 region has 13 residues. The CDR3 nucleotides read TGTGCCAGCTCACCCGGACAGTACACTGAAGCTTTCTTT. Amino acids: CASSPGQYTEAFF.

The chain carries TRBV19 and TRBJ2-2; no definite D call. The CDR3 extends over 12 amino acids. Trimming removed 6 bases at V and 7 bases at J, with 9 bases between. Germline V gene sequence: CDR1 LNHDA, CDR2 SQIVND (reference sequence). The CDR3 DNA follows: TGTGCCAGTAGACCCAGACTCGGGGAGCTGTTTTTT. This translates into CASRPRLGELFF.